What follows describes a single TCR beta chain. This record belongs to a study of CD8+ T cells in alopecia areata. Germline CDR1 and CDR2: MNHEY and SVGAGI. This CDR3 comprises 15 residues. Trimming removed 6 bases at V and 6 bases at J, with 18 bases between. RNA extraction was followed by reverse transcription into cDNA, which acted as the sequencing template. The table came from immunoSEQ multiplex PCR; TCRdb's copy has only in-frame clones and leaves some out. The repertoire holds hundreds of thousands of clones, roughly 63% seen once, with roughly 0.93% in the top ten. Treatment indicated: oral pan-JAK inhibitor, 5-10 mg twice daily.

The J gene is TRBJ1-5, the V gene TRBV6-5; D is possibly TRBD1 (6 bases). Sequencing used CD4+ T cells sorted from blood, obtained at approximately week 52, from a patient treated with tofacitinib. The receptor was derived from a human donor with alopecia areata. The CDR3 reads CASRSRQQGSQPQHF. CDR3 DNA sequence: TGTGCCAGCAGGTCTAGGCAACAGGGAAGTCAGCCCCAGCATTTT.